These 13 T cell receptor beta chains were all obtained from the same sample, sequenced in a study of Graves' ophthalmopathy and Graves' hyperthyroidism. TCR beta CDR3 amplification used RNA transcripts. The first round was an RT-PCR with HTBI primers, and the second round was a multiplex PCR. TCRdb called the multiplex PCR reads again in MiXCR, with one record for every CDR3 protein. The sample lists over 650,000 distinct CDR3 sequences; under 50% were seen once. Input material: peripheral blood. Source of these receptors: an adult man with Graves' ophthalmopathy.

The chain has TRBV10-3 and TRBJ2-5, with 8 bases that match TRBD1. Germline lookup yields CDR1 ENHRY and CDR2 SYGVKD. Unmatched junction bases numbered 6, after V lost 4 bases and J lost 2 bases. The CDR3 has 15 residues. DNA for the CDR3: TGTGCCATCAGTGCTAGCAACAGGGGGCAAGAGACCCAGTACTTC. Its translation: CAISASNRGQETQYF.

This chain uses TRBV29-1 with TRBJ1-6, with 9 bases that match TRBD1. Germline V lookup: CDR1 SQVTM, CDR2 ANQGSEA. The V gene end was trimmed by 6 bases and the J gene end by 6 bases; junction bases not matched to a gene: 3. The CDR3 totals 13 residues. The CDR3 DNA follows: TGCAGCGTGTCGGGACAGGGTAATTCACCCCTCCACTTT. Translation gives CSVSGQGNSPLHF.

The genes are TRBV7-2 and TRBJ1-4; 7 positions agree with TRBD1. J lost 0 bases, V lost 2 bases, and 6 bases had no gene match. The CDR3 is 17 amino acids. Per the germline V gene, CDR1 is SGHTA and CDR2 is FQGNSA. The chain's CDR3 is CASSLRGTVATNEKLFF. The CDR3 DNA reads TGTGCCAGCAGCTTACGCGGGACAGTCGCAACTAATGAAAAACTGTTTTTT.

This clonotype was observed at least ten times. The J gene is TRBJ2-5, the V gene TRBV7-6; tentative D call: TRBD2 (5 bases). Trimming stripped 1 base from V and 3 bases from J, with 15 bases between. CDR1 and CDR2 from the germline V gene are SGHVS and FNYEAQ. The CDR3 length is 16 residues. The CDR3 reads CASSLGGWTLKETQYF. In DNA, the CDR3 is TGTGCCAGCAGCTTAGGTGGTTGGACTTTAAAAGAGACCCAGTACTTC.

This sequence joins TRBV10-3 and TRBJ2-6; D call uncertain. CDR1 ENHRY and CDR2 SYGVKD come from the germline V gene. The CDR3 totals 15 residues. The V and J ends lost 5 bases and 0 bases respectively, with 8 bases between them. Here the CDR3 DNA reads TGTGCCATCAGTTTAGCAGCCTCTGGGGCCAACGTCCTGACTTTC. As protein: CAISLAASGANVLTF.

The V and J genes are TRBV2 and TRBJ1-3; D may be TRBD1 (6 bases). The V gene's germline CDR1 is SNHLY and CDR2 FYNNEI. The CDR3 totals 13 residues. Trimming stripped 10 bases from V and 1 base from J, with 11 bases between. The CDR3 loop reads CANGQRSGNTIYF. The CDR3 nucleotides read TGTGCCAACGGACAGCGGTCTGGAAACACCATATATTTT.

This clonotype appeared many times. V usage is TRBV7-2 and J usage is TRBJ1-4; 10 positions match TRBD1. Germline V CDR1 and CDR2: SGHTA, FQGNSA. V shed 3 bases and J 8 bases; nucleotides not matched to a gene: 6. CDR3 size: 15 residues. The CDR3 sequence: CASSFHDRGREKLFF. The CDR3 region has the DNA TGTGCCAGCAGCTTCCACGACAGGGGGCGGGAAAAACTGTTTTTT.

This rearrangement joins TRBV20-1 to TRBJ1-1; possible D gene TRBD1, 5 bases. The CDR3 loop spans 14 amino acids. CDR1 DFQATT and CDR2 SNEGSKA come from the germline V gene (reference sequence). The germline V and J ends were trimmed by 6 bases and 0 bases, with 14 bases remaining between them. Written as DNA, the CDR3 is TGCAGTGCCAACGGACATGCTATGAACACTGAAGCTTTCTTT. Amino acids: CSANGHAMNTEAFF.

This clonotype was seen ten or more times. The V call is TRBV20-1, the J call TRBJ1-1; D uncertain. Germline V CDR1 and CDR2: DFQATT, SNEGSKA (reference sequence). The CDR3 covers 10 residues. The V end lost 6 bases, the J end lost 7 bases, and 9 bases lay between the germline ends. CDR3 bases: TGCAGTGCGGGCAGCGGTGAAGCTTTCTTT. Protein: CSAGSGEAFF.

This clonotype was seen only a few times. V is TRBV6-1 and J is TRBJ1-1; no clear D gene. Looked up from germline, CDR1 is MNHNS and CDR2 is SASEGT. V gave up 8 bases and J gave up 5 bases, with 9 bases separating them. CDR3 length equals 11 residues. The CDR3 DNA reads TGTGCCAGCGGGAGGCAGACTGAAGCTTTCTTT. Residues: CASGRQTEAFF.

The genes are TRBV5-1 and TRBJ2-5, with 7 bases identical to TRBD2. Germline CDR1 is SGHRS and CDR2 is YFSETQ. This CDR3 is 14 amino acids long. Trimming cost V 5 bases and J 1 base; bases outside gene matches: 5. The CDR3 is CASSTLAVQETQYF. For the CDR3, the DNA is TGCGCCAGCAGTACCCTAGCGGTCCAAGAGACCCAGTACTTC.

This clonotype has a count of ten or more. The V call is TRBV2, the J call TRBJ1-3; a possible D gene is TRBD1 (5 bases). The CDR3 covers 14 residues. Per germline, CDR1 SNHLY and CDR2 FYNNEI. Trimming stripped 5 bases from V and 2 bases from J, with 10 bases between. The CDR3 region has the DNA TGTGCCAGCAGTCAGGGATCGGCTGGAAACACCATATATTTT. Its translation: CASSQGSAGNTIYF.

This clonotype was seen repeatedly, ten times or more. The chain links TRBV7-2 to TRBJ2-7; tentative D call: TRBD1 (6 bases). The germline V and J ends were trimmed by 3 bases and 2 bases, with 14 bases remaining between them. This CDR3 spans 15 amino acids. CDR1 and CDR2 from the germline V gene are SGHTA and FQGNSA. The CDR3 loop is CASSLIQGGPYEQYF. In DNA, the CDR3 is TGTGCCAGCAGCTTGATACAGGGCGGGCCCTACGAGCAGTACTTC.